These T cell receptor beta chains were read from a single sample in a study of blood T cells in healthy people across ages. TCRdb processed the 5' RACE reads anew with MiXCR; each CDR3 protein has one entry. The table lists approximately 900,000 distinct CDR3 sequences, almost 30% of them singletons. The same sample was also studied in work on T cells of mothers and their children.

Sequencing was done on a sample of blood. The receptors were sampled from a middle-aged woman in good health. Each CDR3 is given with its conserved first and last residue. A D gene is named only where the DNA matches it firmly. Clone size is shown for a subset of rows, as once, few, many or a class of expanded clone.

d_call j_call v_call clone_size cdr3_aa cdr3_nt
NA TRBJ1-2 TRBV28 NA CASSPSGTACGYTF TGTGCCAGCAGTCCATCCGGGACTGCCTGTGGCTACACCTTC
NA TRBJ1-5 TRBV12-3/TRBV12-4 few CASRSPRENNQPQHF TGTGCCAGCAGATCCCCCCGGGAGAACAATCAGCCCCAGCATTTT
NA TRBJ1-1 TRBV29-1 NA CSVSGRGNTEAFF TGCAGCGTTTCAGGCCGGGGAAACACTGAAGCTTTTTTT
NA TRBJ2-3 TRBV7-2 NA CASRERTSTDTQYF TGTGCCAGCAGGGAAAGAACTAGCACAGATACGCAGTATTTT
TRBD2 TRBJ2-5 TRBV20-1 few CSAKERGGPETQYF TGCAGTGCAAAAGAGCGGGGGGGCCCAGAGACCCAGTACTTC
NA TRBJ1-5 TRBV9 few CASSASGTVQQPQHF TGTGCCAGCAGCGCTTCTGGGACTGTCCAGCAGCCCCAGCATTTT
TRBD1 TRBJ2-2 TRBV29-1 few CSAKGQGNRYTGELFF TGCAGCGCCAAGGGACAGGGGAACCGTTACACCGGGGAGCTGTTTTTT
TRBD2 TRBJ2-7 TRBV4-2 many CASGGGSYEQYF TGTGCCAGCGGGGGGGGTTCCTACGAGCAGTACTTC
TRBD2 TRBJ2-1 TRBV20-1 NA CSVASGGGSYNEQFF TGCAGTGTGGCTAGCGGAGGCGGCTCCTACAATGAGCAGTTCTTC
NA TRBJ2-7 TRBV6-6 many CASRGPSYEQYF TGTGCCAGCAGGGGGCCCTCCTACGAGCAGTACTTC
NA TRBJ2-1 TRBV15 many CATSREQAGYNEQFF TGTGCCACCAGCAGAGAGCAAGCGGGCTACAATGAGCAGTTCTTC
TRBD1 TRBJ2-7 TRBV7-2 medium-sized CASSLRTGGFYEQYF TGTGCCAGCAGCTTAAGGACAGGGGGCTTCTACGAGCAGTACTTC
TRBD1 TRBJ2-7 TRBV5-1 NA CASSLGTGFVTYEQYF TGCGCCAGCAGCTTGGGGACAGGGTTCGTAACCTACGAGCAGTACTTC
NA TRBJ2-3 TRBV5-5 NA CASSLSRQDSTDTQYF TGTGCCAGCAGCTTGAGCCGACAGGATAGCACAGATACGCAGTATTTT
TRBD1 TRBJ1-2 TRBV20-1 few CSAIRPGQGSPGYTF TGCAGTGCTATTCGGCCGGGACAGGGGTCCCCTGGCTACACCTTC
NA TRBJ1-1 TRBV7-9 NA CASSLNGEPNTEAFF TGTGCCAGCAGCTTAAATGGGGAGCCGAACACTGAAGCTTTCTTT
NA TRBJ1-2 TRBV14 NA CASSPDYYGYTF TGTGCCAGCAGCCCAGACTACTATGGCTACACCTTC
TRBD2 TRBJ2-5 TRBV20-1 NA CSASSGGANEQYF TGCAGTGCCTCAAGCGGGGGGGCCAATGAGCAGTACTTC
NA TRBJ2-6 TRBV6-1 many CASTTVSGANVLTF TGTGCCAGCACGACAGTCTCCGGGGCCAACGTCCTGACTTTC
NA TRBJ2-3 TRBV6-5 NA CASSRGSFTDTQYF TGTGCCAGCTCCCGGGGCTCCTTCACAGATACGCAGTATTTT
TRBD1 TRBJ1-1 TRBV4-3 few CASSQDPTGGAGTEAFF TGCGCCAGCAGCCAAGACCCTACAGGGGGCGCCGGCACTGAAGCTTTCTTT
NA TRBJ1-1 TRBV6-1 NA CASSEGWDTEAFF TGTGCCAGCAGTGAAGGGTGGGACACTGAAGCTTTCTTT
NA TRBJ1-4 TRBV14 once CASSQGTYEKLFF TGTGCCAGCAGCCAGGGGACATATGAAAAACTGTTTTTT
NA TRBJ1-1 TRBV5-4 few CASSLEGTINTEAFF TGTGCCAGCAGCTTGGAGGGGACAATCAACACTGAAGCTTTCTTT
NA TRBJ1-2 TRBV3-1 NA CASRRTQGTGYTF TGTGCCAGCAGGAGAACTCAGGGTACAGGCTACACCTTC
TRBD1 TRBJ2-7 TRBV6-5 few CASSWDRGRAYEQYF TGTGCCAGCAGTTGGGACAGGGGTCGGGCCTACGAGCAGTACTTC
NA TRBJ1-1 TRBV6-2/TRBV6-3 NA CAASMGPKTEAFF TGTGCCGCTTCCATGGGGCCCAAGACTGAAGCTTTCTTT
NA TRBJ1-4 TRBV7-2 few CASSLAANEKLFF TGTGCCAGCAGCTTAGCGGCTAATGAAAAACTGTTTTTT
NA TRBJ1-6 TRBV30 few CAWSGVNSPLHF TGTGCCTGGAGCGGAGTAAATTCACCCCTCCACTTT
NA TRBJ2-1 TRBV20-1 few CSARKQGPYNEQFF TGCAGTGCTAGGAAACAGGGCCCCTACAATGAGCAGTTCTTC
NA TRBJ1-5 TRBV7-2 NA CASSLSMILSSNQPQHF TGTGCCAGCAGCTTATCTATGATATTAAGTAGCAATCAGCCCCAGCATTTT
TRBD1 TRBJ2-1 TRBV7-9 few CASRGTTGGASNEQFF TGTGCCAGCAGGGGGACTACAGGGGGCGCATCCAATGAGCAGTTCTTC
NA TRBJ1-5 TRBV11-2 few CASSLDILRNQPQHF TGTGCCAGCAGCCTAGATATACTTCGGAATCAGCCCCAGCATTTT
NA TRBJ2-7 TRBV28 NA CASHPSGLSSYEQYF TGTGCCAGCCATCCGTCGGGACTGAGCTCCTACGAGCAGTACTTC
TRBD2 TRBJ2-7 TRBV12-3/TRBV12-4 many CASSRTSGVYEQYF TGTGCCAGCAGCAGGACTAGCGGGGTGTACGAGCAGTACTTC
NA TRBJ1-5 TRBV12-3/TRBV12-4 NA CASSLARGQGQPQHF TGTGCCAGCAGTTTAGCTCGGGGGCAAGGCCAGCCCCAGCATTTT
TRBD2 TRBJ2-1 TRBV4-1 many CASSPISASGYNEQFF TGCGCCAGCAGCCCAATTTCCGCTAGCGGGTACAATGAGCAGTTCTTC
NA TRBJ2-7 TRBV5-1 many CASSPEGWVKASSYEQYF TGCGCCAGCAGCCCGGAAGGTTGGGTTAAGGCGAGCTCCTACGAGCAGTACTTC
NA TRBJ2-7 TRBV19 NA CASSRRHTYEQYF TGTGCCAGTAGTAGGCGTCATACCTACGAGCAGTACTTC
NA TRBJ2-7 TRBV7-2 NA CASSPFRGTTYEQYF TGTGCCAGCAGCCCCTTCAGGGGCACGACCTACGAGCAGTACTTC
NA TRBJ2-5 TRBV12-3/TRBV12-4 many CASSPQGGGETQYF TGTGCCAGCAGTCCTCAGGGAGGTGGAGAGACCCAGTACTTC
NA TRBJ1-1 TRBV9 few CASSVGRTLNTEAFF TGTGCCAGCAGCGTAGGGCGGACCCTGAACACTGAAGCTTTCTTT
NA TRBJ1-5 TRBV20-1 NA CSAARDPNQPQHF TGCAGTGCTGCTAGGGACCCCAATCAGCCCCAGCATTTT
TRBD1 TRBJ2-7 TRBV29-1 many CSVRQGGSYEQYF TGCAGCGTTCGACAGGGGGGCTCCTACGAGCAGTACTTC
NA TRBJ1-5 TRBV2 few CASSIHVSNQPQHF TGTGCCAGCAGTATACACGTTAGCAATCAGCCCCAGCATTTT
NA TRBJ2-1 TRBV13 NA CASSLVDTYSEQFF TGTGCCAGCAGCTTAGTTGACACCTACAGTGAGCAGTTCTTC
NA TRBJ1-1 TRBV29-1 few CSVEDSNRVCYTEAFF TGCAGCGTTGAAGATTCGAACAGGGTATGTTACACTGAAGCTTTCTTT
NA TRBJ2-7 TRBV20-1 few CSSYVRGSYEQYF TGCAGTAGTTATGTCAGGGGTTCCTACGAGCAGTACTTC
TRBD1 TRBJ2-2 TRBV25-1 NA CASSEGGQGDTGELFF TGTGCCAGCAGTGAGGGGGGACAGGGGGACACCGGGGAGCTGTTTTTT
NA TRBJ1-2 TRBV29-1 many CSVEESGQLGGYTF TGCAGCGTTGAAGAATCCGGACAGCTAGGTGGCTACACCTTC
NA TRBJ2-5 TRBV7-3 many CASSLGAKETQYF TGTGCCAGCAGCTTAGGGGCGAAAGAGACCCAGTACTTC
NA TRBJ1-1 TRBV5-1 NA CASSLDSARAEAFF TGCGCCAGCAGCTTGGACTCCGCCCGGGCTGAAGCTTTCTTT